Listed below are T cell receptor beta chains from one sample, sequenced in a study of shared clonotypes between healthy human individuals. Method: immunoSEQ multiplex PCR; TCRdb's copy keeps in-frame clones and lacks some. Here the sample spans more than 2,000,000 clones, more than 80% being singletons. Material for sequencing was naive CD4+ T cells sorted from blood. The receptors were sampled from a young man in good health. Both conserved end residues are part of each CDR3. The D gene is left open where the match is weak. For some rows the clone size is stated as once, few or many, or as a class when expanded; others skip it.

len | j_gene | v_gene | abundance | d_gene | CDR3aa | CDR3nt
15 | TRBJ2-2 | TRBV7-3 | - | - | CASSSAGTLTGELFF | TGTGCCAGCAGCTCCGCCGGGACTTTAACCGGGGAGCTGTTTTTT
12 | TRBJ1-2 | TRBV19 | few | TRBD1 | CASSQGGYGYTF | TGTGCCAGTAGCCAGGGGGGCTATGGCTACACCTTC
16 | TRBJ2-7 | TRBV4-3 | - | TRBD2 | CASSPRYSGATYEQYF | TGCGCCAGCAGCCCCCGGTATAGCGGGGCAACCTACGAGCAGTACTTC
14 | TRBJ1-2 | TRBV19 | - | - | CASSPGPLSGGYTF | TGTGCCAGTTCCCCCGGGCCTCTTTCGGGTGGCTACACCTTC
11 | TRBJ2-7 | TRBV28 | - | - | CASSQGYEQYF | TGTGCCAGCAGCCAGGGCTACGAGCAGTACTTC
14 | TRBJ1-2 | TRBV5-1 | - | TRBD1 | CASSLMTGEGGYTF | TGCGCCAGCAGCTTGATGACAGGGGAAGGTGGCTACACCTTC
17 | TRBJ2-1 | TRBV27 | - | TRBD2 | CASSLRGRSGSSDEQFF | TGTGCCAGCAGTTTACGGGGTCGGAGCGGGAGTTCAGATGAGCAGTTCTTC
16 | TRBJ2-2 | TRBV6-5 | once | - | CASSYWRTDNTGELFF | TGTGCCAGCAGTTACTGGCGGACAGACAACACCGGGGAGCTGTTTTTT
15 | TRBJ2-7 | TRBV9 | - | TRBD2 | CASSLLAGGRYEQYF | TGTGCCAGCAGCTTATTAGCGGGAGGGCGTTACGAGCAGTACTTC
16 | TRBJ2-3 | TRBV5-4 | - | TRBD2 | CASSWPQRGTTDTQYF | TGTGCCAGCAGCTGGCCGCAGCGGGGGACCACAGATACGCAGTATTTT
15 | TRBJ1-3 | TRBV9 | - | - | CASSVAGAPGNTIYF | TGTGCCAGCAGCGTAGCGGGGGCCCCTGGAAACACCATATATTTT
15 | TRBJ2-1 | TRBV10-3 | - | - | CAISPAGAFYNEQFF | TGTGCCATCAGTCCGGCAGGTGCCTTCTACAATGAGCAGTTCTTC
19 | TRBJ2-6 | TRBV30 | - | TRBD1 | CAWSVSWGQDPLGANVLTF | TGTGCCTGGAGTGTAAGTTGGGGACAGGATCCTCTTGGGGCCAACGTCCTGACTTTC
15 | TRBJ2-7 | TRBV6-5 | - | TRBD2 | CASSYSSGGGSEQYF | TGTGCCAGCAGTTACTCGTCGGGGGGGGGCAGCGAGCAGTACTTC
15 | TRBJ2-3 | TRBV19 | - | TRBD1 | CASSPRDRGTDTQYF | TGTGCCAGTAGTCCCCGGGACAGGGGGACAGATACGCAGTATTTT
14 | TRBJ1-5 | TRBV7-9 | - | - | CASSPQDSNQPQHF | TGTGCCAGCAGCCCTCAGGATAGCAATCAGCCCCAGCATTTT
13 | TRBJ2-4 | TRBV5-4 | - | - | CASSLGQKNIQYF | TGTGCCAGCAGCTTGGGACAGAAAAACATTCAGTACTTC
15 | TRBJ1-2 | TRBV29-1 | once | - | CSVERGRTSNYGYTF | TGCAGCGTTGAAAGGGGGAGGACTTCTAACTATGGCTACACCTTC
14 | TRBJ1-1 | TRBV25-1 | - | - | CASSDPGHSLRAFF | TGTGCCAGCAGTGATCCGGGACATAGTCTTCGAGCTTTCTTT
14 | TRBJ2-5 | TRBV19 | - | - | CASSPGEVGKTQYF | TGTGCCAGTAGCCCTGGGGAGGTGGGGAAGACCCAGTACTTC
12 | TRBJ1-2 | TRBV10-3 | - | - | CAIIGDNYGYTF | TGTGCCATCATAGGGGACAACTATGGCTACACCTTC
14 | TRBJ2-3 | TRBV7-9 | - | - | CASSLGSTTDTQYF | TGTGCCAGCAGCTTAGGCAGTACCACAGATACGCAGTATTTT
16 | TRBJ1-6 | TRBV7-9 | few | TRBD1 | CASSASGQGGNSPLHF | TGTGCCAGCAGCGCGTCAGGACAGGGGGGGAATTCACCCCTCCACTTT
16 | TRBJ2-7 | TRBV28 | - | TRBD1 | CASSSPSGTGGYEQYF | TGTGCCAGCAGTTCACCCTCCGGGACAGGGGGGTACGAGCAGTACTTC
14 | TRBJ1-4 | TRBV5-1 | - | - | CASTPGSDGEKLFF | TGCGCCAGCACCCCCGGTTCGGACGGCGAAAAACTGTTTTTT
15 | TRBJ2-4 | TRBV2 | - | - | CASRRESIAKNIQYF | TGTGCCTCGAGGAGGGAATCTATAGCCAAAAACATTCAGTACTTC
14 | TRBJ2-3 | TRBV5-8 | - | - | CASSPRSDTDTQYF | TGTGCCAGCAGCCCCAGGTCTGACACAGATACGCAGTATTTT
15 | TRBJ1-2 | TRBV6-5 | - | TRBD1 | CASSYQDRGFYGYTF | TGTGCCAGCAGTTACCAGGACAGGGGATTCTATGGCTACACCTTC
15 | TRBJ1-1 | TRBV6-5 | once | TRBD1 | CASSYSRQGNTEAFF | TGTGCCAGCAGTTACTCGAGACAGGGGAACACTGAAGCTTTCTTT
16 | TRBJ2-7 | TRBV19 | - | - | CASSILADSFPSEQYF | TGTGCCAGTAGTATTCTAGCGGACAGCTTCCCTTCCGAGCAGTACTTC
16 | TRBJ2-4 | TRBV27 | - | - | CASSLSGHPTKNIQYF | TGTGCCAGCAGTTTATCCGGGCACCCTACCAAAAACATTCAGTACTTC
18 | TRBJ2-7 | TRBV12-5 | - | - | CASGLSGAEVKGLCEQYF | TGTGCTAGTGGTTTGTCCGGAGCCGAGGTGAAGGGACTCTGCGAGCAGTACTTC
15 | TRBJ2-1 | TRBV7-2 | once | TRBD2 | CASSTLAGVRNEQFF | TGTGCCAGCAGCACACTAGCGGGAGTACGAAATGAGCAGTTCTTC
12 | TRBJ2-3 | TRBV7-9 | - | - | CASSFTADTQYF | TGTGCCAGCAGCTTTACAGCAGATACGCAGTATTTT
14 | TRBJ1-1 | TRBV10-3 | - | - | CAISVADLRWGAFF | TGTGCCATCAGTGTTGCGGATCTGCGATGGGGAGCTTTCTTT
18 | TRBJ2-7 | TRBV28 | - | TRBD2 | CASSSRYGGGTSVIEQYF | TGTGCCAGCAGTTCTCGCTATGGGGGCGGGACTAGCGTAATCGAGCAGTACTTC
15 | TRBJ2-7 | TRBV19 | - | TRBD1 | CASSRLGQGAGEQYF | TGTGCCAGTAGTAGATTAGGACAGGGGGCCGGCGAGCAGTACTTC
15 | TRBJ2-1 | TRBV5-1 | - | - | CASSLEAGSFDEQFF | TGCGCCAGCAGCTTGGAAGCGGGTAGTTTCGATGAGCAGTTCTTC